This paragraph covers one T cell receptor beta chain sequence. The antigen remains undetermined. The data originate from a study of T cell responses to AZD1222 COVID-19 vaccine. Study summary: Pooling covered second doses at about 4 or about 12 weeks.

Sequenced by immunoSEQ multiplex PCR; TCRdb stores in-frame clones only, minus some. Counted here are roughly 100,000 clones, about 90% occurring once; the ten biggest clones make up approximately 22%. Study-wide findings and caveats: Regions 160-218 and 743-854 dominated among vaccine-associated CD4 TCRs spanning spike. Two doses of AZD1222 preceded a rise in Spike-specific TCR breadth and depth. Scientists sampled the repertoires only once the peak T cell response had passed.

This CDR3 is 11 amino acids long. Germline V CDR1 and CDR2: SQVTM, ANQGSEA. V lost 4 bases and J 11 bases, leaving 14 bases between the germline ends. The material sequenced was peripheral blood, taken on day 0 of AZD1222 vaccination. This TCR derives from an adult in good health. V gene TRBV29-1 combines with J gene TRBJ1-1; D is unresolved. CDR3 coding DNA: TGCAGCGTTGGTATCGACCCCGGCGCTTTCTTT. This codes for CSVGIDPGAFF.